This is a list of T cell receptor beta chains from one sample in a study of T cell responses to AZD1222 COVID-19 vaccine. Here immunoSEQ multiplex PCR was the method, and the copy in TCRdb shows in-frame clones only, minus some. The repertoire has about 150,000 clones, more than 90% of them found once; the top ten carry roughly 1.6%. The source was peripheral blood, collected 28 days after the second AZD1222 dose. The receptors stem from an adult who received the AZD1222 COVID-19 vaccine. Each CDR3 is given with its conserved first and last residue. D genes are given only for firm matches. Where a row states a size, it is once, few, many or the class of an expanded clone; other rows omit it.

>-|18|TRBJ1-3|TRBV11-2|-
CASSHPRGQGNAGNTIYF
TGTGCCAGCAGCCATCCCCGGGGGCAGGGGAACGCTGGAAACACCATATATTTT
>TRBD1|14|TRBJ1-1|TRBV10-3|-
CAIAKQDRETEAFF
TGTGCCATCGCCAAACAAGACAGGGAGACTGAAGCTTTCTTT
>-|13|TRBJ2-2|TRBV28|many
CVSESGNTGELFF
TGTGTATCCGAGTCAGGGAACACCGGGGAGCTGTTTTTT
>-|16|TRBJ2-3|TRBV28|-
CASRGRTTGLTYRQYF
TGTGCCAGCAGGGGTCGGACCACGGGCCTCACCTATCGGCAGTATTTT
>-|11|TRBJ2-1|TRBV28|-
CASGDYNEQFF
TGTGCCAGCGGAGACTACAATGAGCAGTTCTTC
>TRBD1|16|TRBJ1-2|TRBV5-1|-
CASSQASGQLNYGYTF
TGCGCCAGCAGCCAAGCATCGGGACAGCTTAACTATGGCTACACCTTC
>TRBD1|14|TRBJ1-1|TRBV2|-
CASRTGGMNTEAFF
TGTGCCAGCAGGACAGGGGGGATGAACACTGAAGCTTTCTTT
>-|16|TRBJ1-3|TRBV5-6|-
CASSNTMRDRGNTIYF
TGTGCCAGCAGCAACACTATGAGGGATCGGGGAAACACCATATATTTT
>-|13|TRBJ2-1|TRBV7-3|-
CASSLGTQPEQFF
TGTGCCAGCAGCTTAGGGACCCAACCCGAGCAGTTCTTC
>-|13|TRBJ1-2|TRBV7-9|-
CASPATGRDGYTF
TGTGCCAGCCCCGCCACAGGCAGGGATGGCTACACCTTC
>-|13|TRBJ1-2|TRBV12-3/TRBV12-4|-
CASSLGQTSGYTF
TGTGCCAGCAGTTTAGGGCAGACAAGCGGCTACACCTTC
>-|16|TRBJ1-1|TRBV27|-
CASMGRWSVMNTEAFF
TGTGCCAGTATGGGGAGGTGGAGTGTCATGAACACTGAAGCTTTCTTT
>-|12|TRBJ1-5|TRBV2|many
CASGGSNQPQHF
TGTGCCAGCGGGGGCAGCAATCAGCCCCAGCATTTT
>-|15|TRBJ2-2|TRBV10-1|-
CARIRREEDTGELFF
TGCGCCAGGATTAGGAGGGAGGAAGACACCGGGGAGCTGTTTTTT
>-|15|TRBJ1-1|TRBV10-3|-
CAISGAGNLGTEAFF
TGTGCCATCAGTGGTGCAGGGAATCTGGGGACTGAAGCTTTCTTT
>-|14|TRBJ1-3|TRBV27|-
CASSLRGTGNTIYF
TGTGCCAGCAGTTTAAGGGGGACTGGAAACACCATATATTTT
>TRBD1|18|TRBJ1-3|TRBV3-1/TRBV3-2|-
CASSHPGTALSSGNTIYF
TGTGCCAGCAGCCACCCCGGGACAGCACTTAGCTCTGGAAACACCATATATTTT
>TRBD1|18|TRBJ2-6|TRBV5-6|-
CASSTTGTGIAGANVLTF
TGTGCCAGCAGCACAACCGGGACAGGGATTGCGGGGGCCAACGTCCTGACTTTC
>-|15|TRBJ1-2|TRBV2|-
CASNSDSLKGYGYTF
TGTGCCAGCAATTCAGACAGCCTGAAAGGGTATGGCTACACCTTC
>-|13|TRBJ2-2|TRBV5-1|-
CASSRDNNGELFF
TGCGCCAGCAGTAGGGACAACAACGGGGAGCTGTTTTTT
>-|15|TRBJ2-7|TRBV11-2|-
CASSFGLTLPYEQYF
TGTGCCAGCAGCTTTGGCCTGACACTTCCCTACGAGCAGTACTTC
>TRBD1|14|TRBJ2-7|TRBV5-1|-
CASSLGTGSPEQYF
TGCGCCAGCAGCTTGGGGACAGGGTCTCCCGAGCAGTACTTC
>-|15|TRBJ2-7|TRBV3-1/TRBV3-2|-
CASSLYTGSAYEQYF
TGTGCCAGCAGCCTTTATACAGGGTCGGCGTACGAGCAGTACTTC
>-|15|TRBJ1-6|TRBV18|-
CASSLGAGSNSPLHF
TGTGCCAGCTCCCTCGGGGCCGGCTCTAATTCACCCCTCCACTTT
>-|16|TRBJ2-2|TRBV3-1/TRBV3-2|few
CASSQDSWDGTGELFF
TGTGCCAGCAGCCAAGACTCCTGGGACGGCACCGGGGAGCTGTTTTTT
>TRBD1|13|TRBJ1-1|TRBV5-1|-
CASSPGTGMEAFF
TGCGCCAGCAGCCCCGGGACAGGGATGGAAGCTTTCTTT
>-|14|TRBJ2-2|TRBV24-1|-
CATSDFSSTGELFF
TGTGCCACCAGTGATTTTTCCAGCACCGGGGAGCTGTTTTTT
>TRBD1|13|TRBJ1-2|TRBV6-5|-
CASRRGGADGYTF
TGTGCCAGCAGGCGAGGGGGCGCGGATGGCTACACCTTC
>TRBD1|17|TRBJ1-2|TRBV6-8|-
CASSYPPGTGNPYGYTF
TGTGCCAGCAGTTACCCACCCGGGACAGGAAATCCATATGGCTACACCTTC
>-|13|TRBJ1-2|TRBV12-3/TRBV12-4|few
CASTPQGTYGYTF
TGTGCCAGCACCCCACAGGGAACCTATGGCTACACCTTC
>-|16|TRBJ2-2|TRBV4-1|-
CASSQDGGSGTGELFF
TGCGCCAGCAGCCAAGATGGTGGGTCGGGCACCGGGGAGCTGTTTTTT
>-|12|TRBJ1-2|TRBV5-1|-
CASSSDSVGYTF
TGCGCCAGCAGCTCTGACTCCGTTGGCTACACCTTC
>TRBD2|16|TRBJ2-1|TRBV4-1|-
CASSQAASGRMDEQFF
TGCGCCAGCAGCCAAGCGGCTAGCGGGAGAATGGATGAGCAGTTCTTC
>TRBD2|15|TRBJ2-3|TRBV7-2|few
CASKPGGAGADTQYF
TGTGCCAGCAAGCCCGGGGGGGCTGGTGCAGATACGCAGTATTTT
>TRBD1|14|TRBJ1-2|TRBV29-1|-
CSVEERGQSYGYTF
TGCAGCGTTGAAGAAAGGGGACAGAGCTATGGCTACACCTTC
>-|13|TRBJ1-1|TRBV5-4|-
CASSVISNTEAFF
TGTGCCAGCAGCGTCATTTCGAACACTGAAGCTTTCTTT
>TRBD1|14|TRBJ1-4|TRBV9|-
CASSPDRVVEKLFF
TGTGCCAGCAGCCCCGACAGGGTTGTTGAAAAACTGTTTTTT
>TRBD1|16|TRBJ1-2|TRBV19|-
CASSRDSRGSNYGYTF
TGTGCCAGTAGTAGGGACAGCAGGGGCTCTAACTATGGCTACACCTTC
>-|17|TRBJ1-5|TRBV19|-
CATAGTHGIWGNQPQHF
TGTGCCACCGCCGGGACACACGGAATTTGGGGCAATCAGCCCCAGCATTTT
>-|14|TRBJ2-5|TRBV15|-
CATSRDGFQETQYF
TGTGCCACCAGCAGAGATGGATTTCAAGAGACCCAGTACTTC
>TRBD1|16|TRBJ1-5|TRBV6-2/TRBV6-3|once
CASSLRQGLSNQPQHF
TGTGCCAGCAGTCTCCGACAGGGACTTAGCAATCAGCCCCAGCATTTT
>TRBD1|14|TRBJ2-3|TRBV6-5|-
CASSTLTGADTQYF
TGTGCCAGCAGTACCCTGACAGGGGCAGATACGCAGTATTTT
>-|16|TRBJ2-3|TRBV6-1|-
CASSEGGHPSTDTQYF
TGTGCCAGCAGTGAAGGGGGGCACCCCTCCACAGATACGCAGTATTTT
>-|15|TRBJ2-2|TRBV19|-
CASSIGYGATGELFF
TGTGCCAGTAGTATAGGTTACGGAGCTACCGGGGAGCTGTTTTTT
>-|15|TRBJ1-2|TRBV19|-
CASNDRPTSNYGYTF
TGTGCCAGTAATGATCGACCGACCTCTAACTATGGCTACACCTTC
>-|13|TRBJ1-5|TRBV18|-
CASSPQGDQPQHF
TGTGCCAGCTCACCGCAAGGGGATCAGCCCCAGCATTTT
>-|17|TRBJ2-6|TRBV7-2|-
CASSLFARGTGANVLTF
TGTGCCAGCAGCTTGTTCGCCCGGGGAACCGGGGCCAACGTCCTGACTTTC
>TRBD1|13|TRBJ2-7|TRBV28|-
CASRPDRVREQYF
TGTGCCAGCAGGCCAGACAGGGTTCGGGAGCAGTACTTC
>-|15|TRBJ1-4|TRBV27|-
CASSPSRQGGEKLFF
TGTGCCAGCAGTCCCAGCAGGCAGGGTGGTGAAAAACTGTTTTTT
>-|18|TRBJ1-6|TRBV5-1|-
CASSLRGSGTATNSPLHF
TGCGCCAGCAGCTTGCGGGGGTCGGGGACGGCAACCAATTCACCCCTCCACTTT
>-|14|TRBJ1-1|TRBV19|-
CASSTPRGNTEAFF
TGTGCCAGTAGTACCCCACGGGGGAACACTGAAGCTTTCTTT
>-|11|TRBJ1-2|TRBV7-9|-
CASTANYGYTF
TGTGCCAGCACTGCAAACTATGGCTACACCTTC